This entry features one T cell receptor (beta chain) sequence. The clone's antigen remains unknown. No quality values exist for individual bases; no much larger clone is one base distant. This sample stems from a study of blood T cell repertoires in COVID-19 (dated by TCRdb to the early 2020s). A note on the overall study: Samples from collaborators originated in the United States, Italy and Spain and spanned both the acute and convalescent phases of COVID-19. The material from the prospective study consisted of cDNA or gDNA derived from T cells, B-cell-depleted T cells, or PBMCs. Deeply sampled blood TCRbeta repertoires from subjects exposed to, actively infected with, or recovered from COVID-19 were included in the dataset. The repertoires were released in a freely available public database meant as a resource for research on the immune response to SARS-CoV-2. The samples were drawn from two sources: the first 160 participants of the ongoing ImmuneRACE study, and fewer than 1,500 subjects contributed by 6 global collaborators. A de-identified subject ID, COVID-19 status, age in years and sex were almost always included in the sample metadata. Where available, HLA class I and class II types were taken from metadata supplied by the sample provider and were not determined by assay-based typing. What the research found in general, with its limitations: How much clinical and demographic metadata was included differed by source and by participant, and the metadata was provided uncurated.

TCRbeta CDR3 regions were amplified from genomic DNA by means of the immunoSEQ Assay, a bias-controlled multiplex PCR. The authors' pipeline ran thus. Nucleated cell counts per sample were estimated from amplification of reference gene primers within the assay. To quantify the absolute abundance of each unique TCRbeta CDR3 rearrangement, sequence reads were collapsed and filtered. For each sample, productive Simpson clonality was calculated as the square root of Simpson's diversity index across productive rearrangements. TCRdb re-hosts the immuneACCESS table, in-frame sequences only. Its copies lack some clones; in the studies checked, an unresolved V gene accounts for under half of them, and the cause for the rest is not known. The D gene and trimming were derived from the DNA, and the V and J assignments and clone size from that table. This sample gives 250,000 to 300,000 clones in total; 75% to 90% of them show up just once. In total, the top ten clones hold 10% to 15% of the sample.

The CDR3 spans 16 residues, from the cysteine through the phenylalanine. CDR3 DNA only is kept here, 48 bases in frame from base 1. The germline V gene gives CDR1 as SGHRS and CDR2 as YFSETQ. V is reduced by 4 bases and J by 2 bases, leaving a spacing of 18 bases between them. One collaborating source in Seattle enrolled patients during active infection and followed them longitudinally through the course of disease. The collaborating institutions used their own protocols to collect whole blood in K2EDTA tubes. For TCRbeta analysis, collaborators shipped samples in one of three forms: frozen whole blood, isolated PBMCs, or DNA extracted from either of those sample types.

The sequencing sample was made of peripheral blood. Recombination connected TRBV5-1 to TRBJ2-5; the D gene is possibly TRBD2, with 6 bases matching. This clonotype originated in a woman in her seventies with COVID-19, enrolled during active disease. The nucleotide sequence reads TGCGCCAGCAGCCTGCGTGTGATAGCGGTTCAAGAGACCCAGTACTTC. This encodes CASSLRVIAVQETQYF.